This is a list of T cell receptor beta chains from one sample in a study of shared clonotypes between healthy human individuals. Generated by immunoSEQ multiplex PCR, the TCRdb table keeps only in-frame clones and is missing some. Counted here are more than 2,000,000 clones, about 92% occurring once; the ten biggest clones make up 0.39%. The sample comprised naive CD4+ T cells from PBMCs. Source of these receptors: a man between 18 and 29 years old in good health. Some clones in this sample may be carry-over from other donors' samples. The CDR3 runs from the conserved cysteine through the conserved F or W. The D gene is left open where the match is weak. Clone size is not always given. Where it is, it says once, few, many or a class for expanded clones.

CDR3nt: TGTGCCAGCAGCTTGGCCAGGGTGTTGAGAGGCGAGACCCAGTACTTC
CDR3aa: CASSLARVLRGETQYF
abundance: -
j_gene: TRBJ2-5
v_gene: TRBV5-6
d_gene: -

CDR3nt: TGTGCCAGCAGCTTAAGATCGGGCTGGGGCACTGAAGCTTTCTTT
CDR3aa: CASSLRSGWGTEAFF
abundance: -
j_gene: TRBJ1-1
v_gene: TRBV7-2
d_gene: -

CDR3nt: TGTGCCAGCAGCAAGTGGGGAGGGGATACGCAGTATTTT
CDR3aa: CASSKWGGDTQYF
abundance: -
j_gene: TRBJ2-3
v_gene: TRBV21-1
d_gene: -

CDR3nt: TGTGCCAGCAGCCGGCGGGCGTACGGCGGGGAGCTGTTTTTT
CDR3aa: CASSRRAYGGELFF
abundance: once
j_gene: TRBJ2-2
v_gene: TRBV7-2
d_gene: -

CDR3nt: TGTGCCAGCAGGGGCAATGAGCAGTTCTTC
CDR3aa: CASRGNEQFF
abundance: -
j_gene: TRBJ2-1
v_gene: TRBV7-9
d_gene: -

CDR3nt: TGTGCCAGCAGTGGCCGACGGGACTTCACAGATACGCAGTATTTT
CDR3aa: CASSGRRDFTDTQYF
abundance: -
j_gene: TRBJ2-3
v_gene: TRBV7-2
d_gene: -

CDR3nt: TGCAGTGCTTCGGTTGGAGATACGCAGTATTTT
CDR3aa: CSASVGDTQYF
abundance: -
j_gene: TRBJ2-3
v_gene: TRBV20-1
d_gene: -

CDR3nt: TGTGCCAGCAGTTTATGGTCAGGGACAGGGGTAGAAAAACTGTTTTTT
CDR3aa: CASSLWSGTGVEKLFF
abundance: -
j_gene: TRBJ1-4
v_gene: TRBV28
d_gene: TRBD1

CDR3nt: TGTGCCTGGAGAGCCTTAACGGGGCAGTGGCGTTCACCCCTCCACTTT
CDR3aa: CAWRALTGQWRSPLHF
abundance: -
j_gene: TRBJ1-6
v_gene: TRBV30
d_gene: -

CDR3nt: TGTGCCAGCTCACCGAGTGGAAGCCGACCCAGGGGGCCTGAAAAACTGTTTTTT
CDR3aa: CASSPSGSRPRGPEKLFF
abundance: -
j_gene: TRBJ1-4
v_gene: TRBV18
d_gene: TRBD1

CDR3nt: TGTGCCAGCAGTTTGAGGGTGCTAGCGGGAGTTACAGATACGCAGTATTTT
CDR3aa: CASSLRVLAGVTDTQYF
abundance: -
j_gene: TRBJ2-3
v_gene: TRBV27
d_gene: TRBD2

CDR3nt: TGTGCCAGCAGTTACTCGGATAATCAGCCCCAGCATTTT
CDR3aa: CASSYSDNQPQHF
abundance: -
j_gene: TRBJ1-5
v_gene: TRBV6-5
d_gene: -

CDR3nt: TGTGCCAGCAGTTTAGGGCAGGGGCGAGGCTACACCTTC
CDR3aa: CASSLGQGRGYTF
abundance: -
j_gene: TRBJ1-2
v_gene: TRBV28
d_gene: -

CDR3nt: TGTGCCTCCGGTCGGGGGTGGGATGGCTACACCTTC
CDR3aa: CASGRGWDGYTF
abundance: -
j_gene: TRBJ1-2
v_gene: TRBV2
d_gene: -

CDR3nt: TGTGCCAGCAATAGACAGACCCACACTGAAGCTTTCTTT
CDR3aa: CASNRQTHTEAFF
abundance: once
j_gene: TRBJ1-1
v_gene: TRBV2
d_gene: -

CDR3nt: TGTGCCAGCAGCGTAGGGCTGGGCCAAGAGACCCAGTACTTC
CDR3aa: CASSVGLGQETQYF
abundance: -
j_gene: TRBJ2-5
v_gene: TRBV9
d_gene: -

CDR3nt: TGTGCCAGTAGGGTTGGTCTGGACACTGAAGCTTTCTTT
CDR3aa: CASRVGLDTEAFF
abundance: few
j_gene: TRBJ1-1
v_gene: TRBV19
d_gene: -

CDR3nt: TGTGCCAGCAGCTTAGTGCGGAACATCTACGAGCAGTACTTC
CDR3aa: CASSLVRNIYEQYF
abundance: -
j_gene: TRBJ2-7
v_gene: TRBV7-2
d_gene: -

CDR3nt: TGTGCCAGCAGCTTCACAGGGGGCCTGGGAACCGGGGAGCTGTTTTTT
CDR3aa: CASSFTGGLGTGELFF
abundance: -
j_gene: TRBJ2-2
v_gene: TRBV7-2
d_gene: TRBD1

CDR3nt: TGTGCCAGCAGCCTCGGGTGGAGGTCCTACAATGAGCAGTTCTTC
CDR3aa: CASSLGWRSYNEQFF
abundance: -
j_gene: TRBJ2-1
v_gene: TRBV7-3
d_gene: -

CDR3nt: TGCGCCAGCAGCTCACCGACAGGCCGGGGTGTGATTTCCGCTAATGAAAAACTGTTTTTT
CDR3aa: CASSSPTGRGVISANEKLFF
abundance: -
j_gene: TRBJ1-4
v_gene: TRBV5-1
d_gene: -

CDR3nt: TGTGCCAGCAGCTATATGGGCACAGATACGCAGTATTTT
CDR3aa: CASSYMGTDTQYF
abundance: -
j_gene: TRBJ2-3
v_gene: TRBV7-8
d_gene: -

CDR3nt: TGTGCCAGCACCCTCCGACAGGGTGAAGCTTTCTTT
CDR3aa: CASTLRQGEAFF
abundance: -
j_gene: TRBJ1-1
v_gene: TRBV28
d_gene: TRBD1

CDR3nt: TGTGCCAGCATCCCCTGGGGGGAAGAAGGTACGCAGTATTTT
CDR3aa: CASIPWGEEGTQYF
abundance: few
j_gene: TRBJ2-3
v_gene: TRBV28
d_gene: -

CDR3nt: TGTGCCAGCAGTTACTCGGGACAGGGACCCGGAGAGCAGTACTTC
CDR3aa: CASSYSGQGPGEQYF
abundance: -
j_gene: TRBJ2-7
v_gene: TRBV6-5
d_gene: TRBD1

CDR3nt: TGCGCCAGCAGCCTGGGGACCGACACCTACGAGCAGTACTTC
CDR3aa: CASSLGTDTYEQYF
abundance: -
j_gene: TRBJ2-7
v_gene: TRBV5-1
d_gene: -

CDR3nt: TGTGCCAGCCACCAACTAGCGGGAGGGCGGACAGATACGCAGTATTTT
CDR3aa: CASHQLAGGRTDTQYF
abundance: -
j_gene: TRBJ2-3
v_gene: TRBV28
d_gene: TRBD2

CDR3nt: TGCGCCAGCAGCTTGGTTGCCGGGCTTGGGCAAGAGACCCAGTACTTC
CDR3aa: CASSLVAGLGQETQYF
abundance: -
j_gene: TRBJ2-5
v_gene: TRBV5-1
d_gene: -

CDR3nt: TGTGCCAGCAGTGCCGGGACCCGGGGAGGGGAGACCCAGTACTTC
CDR3aa: CASSAGTRGGETQYF
abundance: -
j_gene: TRBJ2-5
v_gene: TRBV25-1
d_gene: TRBD2

CDR3nt: TGTGCCACCCTGTCGGCGGGGGGGGAAAAACTGTTTTTT
CDR3aa: CATLSAGGEKLFF
abundance: -
j_gene: TRBJ1-4
v_gene: TRBV6-1
d_gene: -

CDR3nt: TGTGCCATCAAGGCGGGTGAAGGGGAAGCTTTCTTT
CDR3aa: CAIKAGEGEAFF
abundance: -
j_gene: TRBJ1-1
v_gene: TRBV10-3
d_gene: -

CDR3nt: TGTGCCAGCAGCCAAGATACGGCGAGCGGGAGACGGGAGCTGTTTTTT
CDR3aa: CASSQDTASGRRELFF
abundance: -
j_gene: TRBJ2-2
v_gene: TRBV4-2
d_gene: TRBD2

CDR3nt: TGTGCCAGCAACCCTAGCCGACTAGCGGGAGGGCGGTACGAGCAGTACTTC
CDR3aa: CASNPSRLAGGRYEQYF
abundance: -
j_gene: TRBJ2-7
v_gene: TRBV5-8
d_gene: TRBD2

CDR3nt: TGTGCCAGCAGAAAGGGGCAGGAGGGCCGGGCACGGGAGACCCAGTACTTC
CDR3aa: CASRKGQEGRARETQYF
abundance: -
j_gene: TRBJ2-5
v_gene: TRBV21-1
d_gene: -

CDR3nt: TGTGCCAGCAGCCAAGCCCCGGATAGACAGTTCTTC
CDR3aa: CASSQAPDRQFF
abundance: -
j_gene: TRBJ2-1
v_gene: TRBV4-2
d_gene: -

CDR3nt: TGTGCCAGCAGTTTAAACAGGGGGCAGAGGTTT
CDR3aa: CASSLNRGQRF
abundance: -
j_gene: TRBJ1-1
v_gene: TRBV28
d_gene: TRBD1

CDR3nt: TGTGCCAGCAGCTTAGGCAGGGAGGGCTATGGCTACACCTTC
CDR3aa: CASSLGREGYGYTF
abundance: -
j_gene: TRBJ1-2
v_gene: TRBV7-2
d_gene: -

CDR3nt: TGTGCCAGCAGCTTGGAAGGGTGGGGCTATGGCTACACCTTC
CDR3aa: CASSLEGWGYGYTF
abundance: once
j_gene: TRBJ1-2
v_gene: TRBV7-2
d_gene: -

CDR3nt: TGTGCCATCAGTGAGACAATACCGGGAGGCTCCTACAATGAGCAGTTCTTC
CDR3aa: CAISETIPGGSYNEQFF
abundance: -
j_gene: TRBJ2-1
v_gene: TRBV10-3
d_gene: TRBD2

CDR3nt: TGTGCCAGCAGCTTAGGTCCAGGGATAAGGTCGAATCAGCCCCAGCATTTT
CDR3aa: CASSLGPGIRSNQPQHF
abundance: -
j_gene: TRBJ1-5
v_gene: TRBV11-2
d_gene: -

CDR3nt: TGTGCCAGCAGTGATCTACTTGTTTTGGCGGGAGAGCAGTTCTTC
CDR3aa: CASSDLLVLAGEQFF
abundance: -
j_gene: TRBJ2-1
v_gene: TRBV6-4
d_gene: -

CDR3nt: TGTGCCAGCAGCGCCACCGGGACAGGACGGTGGGATACGCAGTATTTT
CDR3aa: CASSATGTGRWDTQYF
abundance: once
j_gene: TRBJ2-3
v_gene: TRBV9
d_gene: TRBD1

CDR3nt: TGTGCCAGCAGCTGGGCAGGGGGCTCTGGAAACACCATATATTTT
CDR3aa: CASSWAGGSGNTIYF
abundance: -
j_gene: TRBJ1-3
v_gene: TRBV5-5
d_gene: TRBD1

CDR3nt: TGTGCCAGCAGCTTATCCGCGGAGGGCGGGGAGCTGTTTTTT
CDR3aa: CASSLSAEGGELFF
abundance: -
j_gene: TRBJ2-2
v_gene: TRBV7-9
d_gene: -

CDR3nt: TGTGCCAGCTCACCCGCATCGACAGGGAGCTCTGGAAACACCATATATTTT
CDR3aa: CASSPASTGSSGNTIYF
abundance: once
j_gene: TRBJ1-3
v_gene: TRBV18
d_gene: TRBD1

CDR3nt: TGTGCCAGCAGCTTGGACAATAATGAAAAACTGTTTTTT
CDR3aa: CASSLDNNEKLFF
abundance: -
j_gene: TRBJ1-4
v_gene: TRBV7-2
d_gene: -

CDR3nt: TGTGCCAGTAGTGGACAGTCCAATCAGCCCCAGCATTTT
CDR3aa: CASSGQSNQPQHF
abundance: -
j_gene: TRBJ1-5
v_gene: TRBV19
d_gene: -

CDR3nt: TGTGCCAGCAGTATTGCAGGGGTGCGGGGCACTGAAGCTTTCTTT
CDR3aa: CASSIAGVRGTEAFF
abundance: -
j_gene: TRBJ1-1
v_gene: TRBV28
d_gene: -

CDR3nt: TGTGCCAGCAGCTCGGGCCGGACGGGGATCGTAGAGACCCAGTACTTC
CDR3aa: CASSSGRTGIVETQYF
abundance: -
j_gene: TRBJ2-5
v_gene: TRBV7-9
d_gene: -

CDR3nt: TGTGCCAGCAGCTTGCTGGGAAGAGGAAATGGCTACACCTTC
CDR3aa: CASSLLGRGNGYTF
abundance: -
j_gene: TRBJ1-2
v_gene: TRBV5-6
d_gene: -

CDR3nt: TGTGCCAGCAGCCCAAAAGAGGACAGGGTCACCACTGGGGCCAACGTCCTGACTTTC
CDR3aa: CASSPKEDRVTTGANVLTF
abundance: -
j_gene: TRBJ2-6
v_gene: TRBV4-2
d_gene: TRBD1